A single TCR beta chain is shown here with its context. The antigen remains unidentified. The sample comes from a study of cytomegalovirus exposure and HLA in healthy donors. The study's findings and limits: Previous analysis showed most TCR beta V segments were productive about 87% or about 30% of the time. In a later analysis, across HLA loci, associated TCR counts were highest for DRB1, lowest for HLA-C.

The CDR3 extends over 13 amino acids. Trimming pared 4 bases from V and 1 base from J, leaving 7 bases between. Germline V CDR1 and CDR2: SGHTA, FQGTGA. The PCR had 60 Vbeta and 13 Jbeta primers. Measured with immunoSEQ multiplex PCR; TCRdb has only the in-frame clones, and not every one. Of some 150,000 clones listed, roughly 70% are singletons. The donors, nominally healthy at sampling, likely had unrecorded immune exposures. Source material: PBMCs. The receptor was isolated from a woman aged 55-70 years in good health and CMV-seropositive. The rearrangement joins TRBV7-3 to TRBJ1-1; no reliable D call. CDR3 in amino acids: CASSSQENTEAFF. The CDR3 nucleotides read TGTGCCAGCAGCTCCCAGGAGAACACTGAAGCTTTCTTT. The full variable domain, in which reference TRBV7-3 and TRBJ1-1 provide the parts outside the CDR3, is GAGVSQTPSNKVTEKGKYVELRCDPISGHTALYWYRQSLGQGPEFLIYFQGTGAADDSGLPNDRFFAVRPEGSVSTLKIQRTERGDSAVYLCASSSQENTEAFFGQGTRLTVV.